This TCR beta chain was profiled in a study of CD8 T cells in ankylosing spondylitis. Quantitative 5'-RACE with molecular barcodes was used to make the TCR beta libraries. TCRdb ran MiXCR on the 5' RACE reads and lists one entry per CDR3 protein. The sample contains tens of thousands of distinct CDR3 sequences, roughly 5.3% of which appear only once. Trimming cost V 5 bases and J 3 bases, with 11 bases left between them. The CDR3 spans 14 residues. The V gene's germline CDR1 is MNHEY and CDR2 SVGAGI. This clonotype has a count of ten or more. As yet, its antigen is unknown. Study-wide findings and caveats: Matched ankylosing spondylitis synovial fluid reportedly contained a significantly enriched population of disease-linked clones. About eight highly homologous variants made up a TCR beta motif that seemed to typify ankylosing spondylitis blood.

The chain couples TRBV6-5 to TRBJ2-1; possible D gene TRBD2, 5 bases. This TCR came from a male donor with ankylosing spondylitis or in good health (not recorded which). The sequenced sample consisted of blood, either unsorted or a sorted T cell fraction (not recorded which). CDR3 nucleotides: TGTGCCAGCAGTCTGGGGAGAATCTACAATGAGCAGTTCTTC. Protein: CASSLGRIYNEQFF.